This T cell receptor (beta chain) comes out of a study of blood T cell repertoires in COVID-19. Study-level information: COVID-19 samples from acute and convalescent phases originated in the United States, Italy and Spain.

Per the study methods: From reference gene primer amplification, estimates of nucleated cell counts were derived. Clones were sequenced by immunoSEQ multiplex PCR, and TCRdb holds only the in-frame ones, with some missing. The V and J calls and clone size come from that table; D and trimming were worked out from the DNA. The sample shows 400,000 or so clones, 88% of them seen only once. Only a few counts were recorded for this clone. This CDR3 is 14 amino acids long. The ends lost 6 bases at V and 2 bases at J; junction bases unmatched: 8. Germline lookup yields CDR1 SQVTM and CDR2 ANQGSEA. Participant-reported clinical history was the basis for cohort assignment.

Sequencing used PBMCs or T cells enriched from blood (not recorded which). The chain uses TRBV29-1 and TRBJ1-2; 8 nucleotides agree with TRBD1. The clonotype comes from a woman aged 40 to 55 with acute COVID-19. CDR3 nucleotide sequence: TGCAGCGTCCTACAGGGGGAGAGAAACTATGGCTACACCTTC. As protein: CSVLQGERNYGYTF. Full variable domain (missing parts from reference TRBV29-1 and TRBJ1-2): SAVISQKPSRDICQRGTSLTIQCQVDSQVTMMFWYRQQPGQSLTLIATANQGSEATYESGFVIDKFPISRPNLTFSTLTVSNMSPEDSSIYLCSVLQGERNYGYTFGSGTRLTVV.